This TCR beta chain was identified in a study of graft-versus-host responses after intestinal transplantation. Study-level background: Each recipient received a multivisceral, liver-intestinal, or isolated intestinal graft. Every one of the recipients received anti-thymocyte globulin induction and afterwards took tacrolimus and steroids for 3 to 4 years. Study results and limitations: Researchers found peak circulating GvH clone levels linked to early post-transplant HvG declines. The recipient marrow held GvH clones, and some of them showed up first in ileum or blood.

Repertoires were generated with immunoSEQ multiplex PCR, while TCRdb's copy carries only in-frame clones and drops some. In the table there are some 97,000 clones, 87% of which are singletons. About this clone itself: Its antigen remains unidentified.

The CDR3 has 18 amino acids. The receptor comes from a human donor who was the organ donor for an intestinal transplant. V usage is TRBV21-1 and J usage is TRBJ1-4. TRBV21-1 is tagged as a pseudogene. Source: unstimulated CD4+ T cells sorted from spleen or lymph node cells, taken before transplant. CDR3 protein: CASSRKKKRLAGNEKLFF. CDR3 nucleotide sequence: TGTGCCAGCTCCCGGAAAAAAAAACGGTTGGCGGGAAATGAAAAACTGTTTTTT.